This TCR beta chain stems from a study of blood T cell repertoires in COVID-19 (dated by TCRdb to the early 2020s). Some background on the complete study: The collaborator samples originated in the United States, Italy and Spain and spanned the acute and convalescent phases of COVID-19. The material from the prospective study consisted of cDNA or gDNA derived from T cells, B-cell-depleted T cells, or PBMCs. Subjects who had been exposed to COVID-19, were actively infected with it, or had recovered from it provided the deeply sampled blood TCRbeta repertoires that made up the dataset. The repertoires were released in a freely available public database intended as a resource for research on the immune response to SARS-CoV-2. The samples were drawn from two sources: the first 160 participants of the ongoing ImmuneRACE study, and 1,200 or so subjects contributed by 6 global collaborators. Sample metadata almost always included a de-identified subject ID, COVID-19 status, age in years and sex. HLA class I and class II types, where available, came from metadata supplied by the sample provider rather than from assay-based typing.

With regard to this clone: The antigen it binds to is not known. Per-base quality was not reported, and no clone a single base away is much larger than it.

The CDR3 measures 15 amino acids from cysteine to phenylalanine. This entry keeps only the CDR3 DNA: 45 bases, framed from base 1. CDR1 and CDR2 were assigned from the germline V gene as SGHVS and FQNEAQ. Trimming takes 5 bases off V and 8 bases off J; junction bases not matched to a gene: 12. TCRbeta CDR3 regions were amplified from genomic DNA using the immunoSEQ Assay, a bias-controlled multiplex PCR. The source study handled its data this way. Nucleated cell counts per sample were estimated from amplification of reference gene primers within the assay. To quantify the absolute abundance of each unique TCRbeta CDR3 rearrangement, sequence reads were collapsed and filtered. Productive Simpson clonality was computed per sample as the square root of Simpson's diversity index over productive rearrangements. TCRdb took this table from immuneACCESS and kept in-frame rearrangements with V and J called. Such tables lack part of the clones; where checked against another copy, unresolved V genes explain under half of the gap, and the rest is unexplained. That table gives V, J and clone size, and the DNA gave D and trimming. The sample includes a few hundred thousand clones, with 87% observed a single time. The ten top clones hold roughly 2.1% of the sample.

The collaborating institutions used their own protocols to collect whole blood in K2EDTA tubes. For TCRbeta analysis, collaborator samples were shipped as frozen whole blood, as isolated PBMCs, or as DNA extracted from either sample type. Overall results and qualifications from the work: How much clinical and demographic metadata was included differed by source and by participant, and the metadata was provided uncurated.

Sequenced: peripheral blood. The clonotype was recovered from a man between 18 and 29 years old with active or convalescent COVID-19. Recombination linked TRBV7-8 to TRBJ2-1, with TRBD1 matching 7 junction bases. The CDR3 corresponds to CASSPRQGRQDEQFF. The nucleotide sequence reads as follows: TGTGCCAGCAGCCCCCGACAGGGAAGACAGGATGAGCAGTTCTTC.